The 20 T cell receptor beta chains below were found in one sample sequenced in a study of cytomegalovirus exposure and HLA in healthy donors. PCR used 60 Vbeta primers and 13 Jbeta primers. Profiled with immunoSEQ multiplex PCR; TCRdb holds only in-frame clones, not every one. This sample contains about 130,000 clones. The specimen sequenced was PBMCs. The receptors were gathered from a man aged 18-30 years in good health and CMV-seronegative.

CDR3 loop: CASSVGPALSGSRIPYNEQFF. The DNA of the CDR3 is TGTGCCAGCAGTGTTGGGCCTGCCCTTAGCGGGAGCCGGATACCCTACAATGAGCAGTTCTTC. The rearrangement uses TRBV2 and TRBJ2-1, with 9 bases identical to TRBD2. CDR3 length: 21 amino acids. The germline V gene has CDR1 SNHLY and CDR2 FYNNEI. The V gene end was trimmed by 4 bases and the J gene end by 2 bases; junction bases not matched to a gene: 21. The entire variable domain, with the rest obtained from reference TRBV2 and TRBJ2-1, is as follows: EPEVTQTPSHQVTQMGQEVILRCVPISNHLYFYWYRQILGQKVEFLVSFYNNEISEKSEIFDDQFSVERPDGSNFTLKIRSTKLEDSAMYFCASSVGPALSGSRIPYNEQFFGPGTRLTVL.

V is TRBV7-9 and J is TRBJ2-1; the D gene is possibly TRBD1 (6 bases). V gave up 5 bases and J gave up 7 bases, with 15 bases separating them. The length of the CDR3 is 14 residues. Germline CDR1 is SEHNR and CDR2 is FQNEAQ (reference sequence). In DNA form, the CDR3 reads TGTGCCAGCAGCCTTACAGGGAACCAAAATGAGCAGTTCTTC. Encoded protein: CASSLTGNQNEQFF.

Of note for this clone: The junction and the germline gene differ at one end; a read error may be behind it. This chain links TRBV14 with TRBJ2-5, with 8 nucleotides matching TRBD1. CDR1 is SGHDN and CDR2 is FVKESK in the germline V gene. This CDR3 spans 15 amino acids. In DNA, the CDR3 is TGTGCCAGCAGCCAAGATTGGACAGGGAGTCGGACCCGGTACTTC. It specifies CASSQDWTGSRTRYF.

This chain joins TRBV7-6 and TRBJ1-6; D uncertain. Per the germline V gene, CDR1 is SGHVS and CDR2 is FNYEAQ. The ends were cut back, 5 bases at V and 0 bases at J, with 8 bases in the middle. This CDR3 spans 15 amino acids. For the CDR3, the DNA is TGTGCCAGCAGCCCCCGCAGCTCCTATAATTCACCCCTCCACTTT. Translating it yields CASSPRSSYNSPLHF. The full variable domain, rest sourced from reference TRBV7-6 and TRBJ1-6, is GAGVSQSPRYKVTKRGQDVALRCDPISGHVSLYWYRQALGQGPEFLTYFNYEAQQDKSGLPNDRFSAERPEGSISTLTIQRTEQRDSAMYRCASSPRSSYNSPLHFGNGTRLTVT.

The CDR3 bases are TGTGCCAGCAGCCCCCACAGGGGGCTCTCTGGAAACACCATATATTTT. Translating gives CASSPHRGLSGNTIYF. The chain links TRBV7-2 to TRBJ1-3, with 9 nucleotides matching TRBD1. J gave up 0 bases and V 5 bases, and 5 bases lay outside the gene matches. CDR1 and CDR2 from the germline V gene are SGHTA and FQGNSA. CDR3 size: 16 residues. The full variable domain, with the rest looked up from reference TRBV7-2 and TRBJ1-3, is GAGVSQSPSNKVTEKGKDVELRCDPISGHTALYWYRQSLGQGLEFLIYFQGNSAPDKSGLPSDRFSAERTGGSVSTLTIQRTQQEDSAVYLCASSPHRGLSGNTIYFGEGSWLTVV.

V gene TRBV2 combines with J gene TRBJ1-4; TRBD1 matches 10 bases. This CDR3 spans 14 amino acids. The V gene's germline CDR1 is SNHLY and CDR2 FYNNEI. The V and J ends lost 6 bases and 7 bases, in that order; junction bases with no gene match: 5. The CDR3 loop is CASRAGTGVEKLFF. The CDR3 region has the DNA TGTGCCAGCAGGGCCGGGACAGGGGTTGAAAAACTGTTTTTT.

CDR3 sequence: CASSFKNTQYF. Here the CDR3 DNA reads TGTGCCAGCAGTTTCAAAAATACGCAGTATTTT. V usage is TRBV6-5 and J usage is TRBJ2-3; D is uncertain. V lost 4 bases, J lost 7 bases, and 6 bases lay in between. Germline assignment: CDR1 MNHEY and CDR2 SVGAGI. This CDR3 spans 11 amino acids.

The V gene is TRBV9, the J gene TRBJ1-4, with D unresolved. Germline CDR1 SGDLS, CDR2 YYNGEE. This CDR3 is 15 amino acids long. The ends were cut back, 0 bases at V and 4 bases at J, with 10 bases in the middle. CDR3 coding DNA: TGTGCCAGCAGCGTAGAGCCCCTCGGTAATGAAAAACTGTTTTTT. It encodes CASSVEPLGNEKLFF.

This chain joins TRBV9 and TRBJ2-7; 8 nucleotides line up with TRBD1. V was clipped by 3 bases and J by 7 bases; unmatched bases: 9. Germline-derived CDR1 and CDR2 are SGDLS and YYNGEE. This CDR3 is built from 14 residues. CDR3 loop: CASSGQRTGREQYF. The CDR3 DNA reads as TGTGCCAGCAGCGGACAACGGACAGGGCGGGAGCAGTACTTC.

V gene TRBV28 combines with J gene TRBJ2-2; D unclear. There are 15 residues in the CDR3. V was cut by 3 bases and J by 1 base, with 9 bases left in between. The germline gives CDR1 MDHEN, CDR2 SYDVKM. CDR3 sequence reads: CASSFADRNTGELFF. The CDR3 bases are TGTGCCAGCAGTTTCGCGGATAGGAACACCGGGGAGCTGTTTTTT.

The CDR3 loop reads CASSPGGRALHGELFF. The CDR3 bases are TGTGCCAGCAGCCCCGGGGGTCGGGCCTTGCACGGGGAGCTGTTTTTT. The rearrangement joins TRBV2 to TRBJ2-2, with a possible D match to TRBD2 (6 bases). This CDR3 is 16 amino acids long. Trimming cost V 6 bases and J 7 bases, with 21 bases left between them. Germline values: CDR1 SNHLY, CDR2 FYNNEI.

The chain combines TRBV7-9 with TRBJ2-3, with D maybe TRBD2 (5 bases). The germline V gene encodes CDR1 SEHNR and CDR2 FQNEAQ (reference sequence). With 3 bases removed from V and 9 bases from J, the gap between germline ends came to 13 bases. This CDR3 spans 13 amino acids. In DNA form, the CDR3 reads TGTGCCAGCAGCTTGGGAGAAGTCGACACGCAGTATTTT. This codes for CASSLGEVDTQYF.

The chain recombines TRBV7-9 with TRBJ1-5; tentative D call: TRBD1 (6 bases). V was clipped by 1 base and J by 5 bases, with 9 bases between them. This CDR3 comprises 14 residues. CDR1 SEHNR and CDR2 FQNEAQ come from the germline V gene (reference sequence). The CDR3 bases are TGTGCCAGCAGCTTAGGGGGGGGCTATCAGCCCCAGCATTTT. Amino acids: CASSLGGGYQPQHF. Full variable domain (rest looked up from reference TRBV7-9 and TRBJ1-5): DTGVSQNPRHKITKRGQNVTFRCDPISEHNRLYWYRQTLGQGPEFLTYFQNEAQLEKSRLLSDRFSAERPKGSFSTLEIQRTEQGDSAMYLCASSLGGGYQPQHFGDGTRLSIL.

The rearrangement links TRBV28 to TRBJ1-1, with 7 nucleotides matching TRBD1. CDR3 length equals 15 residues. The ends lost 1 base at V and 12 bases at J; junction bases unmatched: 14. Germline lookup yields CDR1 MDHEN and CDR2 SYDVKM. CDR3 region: CASSLLWGQGVGTFF. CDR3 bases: TGTGCCAGCAGTTTATTATGGGGTCAGGGGGTCGGGACTTTCTTT.

This CDR3 is CASSQNQGATNEKLFF. The DNA of the CDR3 is TGCGCCAGCAGCCAAAACCAGGGGGCAACTAATGAAAAACTGTTTTTT. The rearrangement uses TRBV4-3 and TRBJ1-4; 7 bases align to TRBD1. The CDR3 loop spans 16 amino acids. CDR1 and CDR2 from the germline V gene are LGHNA and YSLEER. J gave up 0 bases and V 2 bases, and 3 bases lay outside the gene matches.

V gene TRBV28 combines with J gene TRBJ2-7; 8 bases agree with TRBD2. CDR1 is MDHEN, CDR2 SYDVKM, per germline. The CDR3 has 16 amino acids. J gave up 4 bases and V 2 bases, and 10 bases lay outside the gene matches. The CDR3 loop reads CASSLTAVAGSYEQYF. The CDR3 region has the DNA TGTGCCAGCAGTTTAACGGCGGTAGCGGGGAGTTACGAGCAGTACTTC.

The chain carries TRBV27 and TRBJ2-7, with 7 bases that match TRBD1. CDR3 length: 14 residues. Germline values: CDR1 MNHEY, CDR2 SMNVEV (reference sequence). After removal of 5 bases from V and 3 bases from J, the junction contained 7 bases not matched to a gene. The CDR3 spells CASSLARDSYEQYF. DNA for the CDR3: TGTGCCAGCAGTCTAGCTCGGGACAGCTACGAGCAGTACTTC.

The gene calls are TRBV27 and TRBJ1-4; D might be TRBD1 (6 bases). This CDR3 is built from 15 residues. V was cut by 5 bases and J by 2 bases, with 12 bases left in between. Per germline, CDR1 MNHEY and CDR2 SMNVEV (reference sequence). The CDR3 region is CASSKYRATNEKLFF. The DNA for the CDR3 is TGTGCCAGCAGTAAGTACAGGGCTACTAATGAAAAACTGTTTTTT.

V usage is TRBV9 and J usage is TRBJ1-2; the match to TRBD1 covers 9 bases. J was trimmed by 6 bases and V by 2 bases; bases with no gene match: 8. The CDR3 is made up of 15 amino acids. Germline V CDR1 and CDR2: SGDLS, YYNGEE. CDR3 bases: TGTGCCAGCAGCGTCGAAGGGACAGGGAGGGATGGCTACACCTTC. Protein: CASSVEGTGRDGYTF.

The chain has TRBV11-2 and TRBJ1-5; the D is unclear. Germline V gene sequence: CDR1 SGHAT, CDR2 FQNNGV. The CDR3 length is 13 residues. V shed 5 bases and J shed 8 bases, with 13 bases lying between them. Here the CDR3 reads CASSISGGKPQHF. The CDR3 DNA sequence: TGTGCCAGCAGCATTTCAGGTGGTAAGCCCCAGCATTTT.